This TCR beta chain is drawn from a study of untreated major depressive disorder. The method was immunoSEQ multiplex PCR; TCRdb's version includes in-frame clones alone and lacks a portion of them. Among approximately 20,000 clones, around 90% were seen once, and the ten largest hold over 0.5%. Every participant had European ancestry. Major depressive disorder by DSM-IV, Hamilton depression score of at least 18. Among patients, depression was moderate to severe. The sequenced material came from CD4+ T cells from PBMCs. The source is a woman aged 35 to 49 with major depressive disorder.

CDR3 in amino acids: CASSQLGNTIYF. The CDR3 nucleotides read TGCGCCAGCAGCCAGTTAGGAAACACCATATATTTT. The J gene is TRBJ1-3, the V gene TRBV4-1; no reliable D call. Trimming took 3 bases from V and 4 from J, leaving 4 bases between them. In germline, CDR1 is MGHRA, CDR2 YSYEKL. The CDR3 contains 12 residues.